This T cell receptor (beta chain) was captured by sequencing in a study of blood T cell repertoires in COVID-19. For the study at large: Sites across the United States, Italy and Spain contributed samples from acute and convalescent COVID-19. PBMCs, B-cell-depleted T cells, or T cells were the source of the cDNA or gDNA that made up the material.

Original data processing: For nucleated cells, counts were estimated from reference gene primer amplification. Repertoires were generated with immunoSEQ multiplex PCR, while TCRdb's copy carries only in-frame clones and drops some. Clone size and V and J calls were adopted from that table, with D and trimming inferred from the DNA. The sample holds 350,000 to 400,000 clones, less than 90% seen once. In Seattle, patients joined the study during active infection and were tracked longitudinally. Germline CDR1 is LGHNA and CDR2 is YNFKEQ. This CDR3 is built from 17 residues. Losses at the gene ends were 3 bases for V and 0 bases for J; bases not matched to a gene: 10.

The sequence derives from a woman between 55 and 75 years old with COVID-19, enrolled during active disease. Sequences were obtained from peripheral blood. The V gene is TRBV4-2, the J gene TRBJ1-2; 7 nucleotides align to TRBD1. The CDR3 DNA reads TGTGCCAGCAGCCAGAGGGACAGCCCGGGCCCTAACTATGGCTACACCTTC. Protein sequence: CASSQRDSPGPNYGYTF.